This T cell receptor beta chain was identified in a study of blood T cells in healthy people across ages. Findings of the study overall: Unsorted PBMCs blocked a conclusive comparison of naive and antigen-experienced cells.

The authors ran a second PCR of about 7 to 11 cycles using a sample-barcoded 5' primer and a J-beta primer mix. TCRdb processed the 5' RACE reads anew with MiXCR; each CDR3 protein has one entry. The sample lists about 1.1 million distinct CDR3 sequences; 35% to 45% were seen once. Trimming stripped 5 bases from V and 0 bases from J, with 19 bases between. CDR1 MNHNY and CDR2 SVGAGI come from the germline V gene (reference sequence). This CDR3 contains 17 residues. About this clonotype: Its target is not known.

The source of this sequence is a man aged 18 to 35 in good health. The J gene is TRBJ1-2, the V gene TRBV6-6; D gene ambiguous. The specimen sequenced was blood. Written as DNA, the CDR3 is TGTGCCAGCAGTACCCCAGTCTTCCGGGATTCTAACTATGGCTACACCTTC. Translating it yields CASSTPVFRDSNYGYTF.